The sequence of this T cell receptor beta chain was determined in a study of shared clonotypes between healthy human individuals. General study findings and limits: Depth was large, yet rarefaction showed that sorted-subset sequencing was incomplete. Clonotype sharing across donors was expected to vary with sequencing depth.

A note on this clone: Its specificity is not known.

CDR1 LGHNT and CDR2 FRNRAP come from the germline V gene. V trimming: 1 base; J trimming: 5 bases; junction bases outside the gene matches: 5. This CDR3 is built from 15 residues. Per sorted-subset replicate PCR, input was approximately 200 ng DNA, representing 30,000 or so T cell genomes. Study processing details: Filtering differed because ImmunoSEQ produced junction-only sequences that carried no quality scores. TCRdb's copy holds only in-frame clones and misses some; the assay was immunoSEQ multiplex PCR. Clone size and the V and J calls come from that table; the DNA yielded D and trimming. The sample yields about 990,000 clones, around 78% seen once.

The chain carries TRBV12-5 and TRBJ2-1, with 7 bases fitting TRBD2. The sequence derives from a man aged 18 to 30 in good health. Some clones in this sample may be carry-over from other donors' samples. Source material: memory CD4+ T cells from PBMCs. The subset is: CD45RA-negative fraction. The CDR3 DNA sequence: TGTGCTAGTGGTTTGGGTCTAGCGGAACACAATGAGCAGTTCTTC. As protein: CASGLGLAEHNEQFF.